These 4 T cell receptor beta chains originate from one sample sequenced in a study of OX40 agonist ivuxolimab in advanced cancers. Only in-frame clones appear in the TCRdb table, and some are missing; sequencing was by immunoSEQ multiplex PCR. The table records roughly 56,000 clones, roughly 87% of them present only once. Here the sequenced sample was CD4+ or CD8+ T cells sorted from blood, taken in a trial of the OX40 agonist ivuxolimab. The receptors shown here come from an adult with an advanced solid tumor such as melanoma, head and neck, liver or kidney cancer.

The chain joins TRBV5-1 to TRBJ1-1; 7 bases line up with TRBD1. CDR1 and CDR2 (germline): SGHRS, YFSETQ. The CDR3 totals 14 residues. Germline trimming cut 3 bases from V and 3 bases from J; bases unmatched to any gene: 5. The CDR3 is CASSSRQGDTEAFF. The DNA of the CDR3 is TGCGCCAGCAGCTCCAGACAGGGAGACACTGAAGCTTTCTTT.

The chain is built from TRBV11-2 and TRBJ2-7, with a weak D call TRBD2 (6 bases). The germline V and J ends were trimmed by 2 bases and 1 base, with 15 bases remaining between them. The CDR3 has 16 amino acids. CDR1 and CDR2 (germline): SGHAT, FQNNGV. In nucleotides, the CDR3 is TGTGCCAGCAGCTTAACCGGGACTTACGTGTCCTACGAGCAGTACTTC. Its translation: CASSLTGTYVSYEQYF.

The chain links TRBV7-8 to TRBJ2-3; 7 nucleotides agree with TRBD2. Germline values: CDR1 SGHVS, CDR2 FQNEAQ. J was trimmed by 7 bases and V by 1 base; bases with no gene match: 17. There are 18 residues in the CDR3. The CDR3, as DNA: TGTGCCAGCAGCTTAGACCCTCCACACGCTGCGGGAGAGTATACGCAGTATTTT. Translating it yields CASSLDPPHAAGEYTQYF.

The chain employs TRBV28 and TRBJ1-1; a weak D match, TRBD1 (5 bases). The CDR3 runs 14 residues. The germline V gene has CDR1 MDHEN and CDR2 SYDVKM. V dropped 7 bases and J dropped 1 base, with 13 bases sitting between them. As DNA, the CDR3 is TGTGCCAGCACCCCTGGGGGGGAGAACACTGAAGCTTTCTTT. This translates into CASTPGGENTEAFF.